This T cell receptor (beta chain) was identified during a study of patients and donors after allogeneic stem cell transplantation. The germline gives CDR1 MNHEY, CDR2 SVGEGT. The V gene lost 6 bases and the J gene lost 2 bases, with 17 bases spanning the gap. There are 17 residues in the CDR3. This clonotype was recorded at least ten times. TCRdb redid the calling of the RT-PCR reads with MiXCR, one entry per CDR3 protein. The sample gives approximately 140,000 distinct CDR3 sequences, 30% to 45% of which show up once; roughly 50% is in the top ten. The sample comprised blood, either unsorted or a sorted T cell fraction (not recorded which). This receptor was taken from a human donor who was either an allogeneic HSCT recipient or a stem cell or donor lymphocyte infusion donor (not recorded which). It is not recorded whose cells these are; they may come from a transplant donor. The J gene is TRBJ2-6, the V gene TRBV6-2 or TRBV6-3; D might be TRBD1 (6 bases). CDR3 nucleotides: TGTGCCAGCAGGCTCCCCCCAGGGGCGACTGGGGCCAACGTCCTGACTTTC. Translating gives CASRLPPGATGANVLTF.